This T cell receptor beta chain originates from a study of blood T cell repertoires in COVID-19. Overall study context: Spain, Italy and the United States supplied samples that represented acute and convalescent COVID-19.

Germline V lookup: CDR1 KGHSH, CDR2 LQKENI. J was trimmed by 0 bases and V by 5 bases; bases with no gene match: 9. The CDR3 is made up of 16 amino acids. In the study's own analysis: Researchers report that nucleated cell counts were estimated from reference gene primer amplification. Clones were read by immunoSEQ multiplex PCR, and TCRdb kept only the in-frame ones, dropping some. The V and J calls and clone size come from that table; D and trimming were worked out from the DNA. The table has a few hundred thousand clones, more than 75% seen once. V and J are TRBV18 and TRBJ1-2; 7 bases match TRBD1. The receptor was derived from a man in his fifties with acute or convalescent COVID-19. The sample consisted of peripheral blood. CDR3 amino acids: CASSKGGAGTNYGYTF. CDR3 sequence (DNA): TGTGCCAGCTCAAAAGGGGGCGCGGGGACTAACTATGGCTACACCTTC.